This T cell receptor (beta chain) was documented in a study of CD8 T cells in Susac syndrome (dated by TCRdb to between 2018 and 2020). In terms of the full investigation: Whether CD8+ T cell activation and differentiation in Susac syndrome was antigen driven was tested using repertoire sequencing. CD8+ T cell repertoire clonality was compared between approximately 12 healthy donors, some 14 Susac syndrome patients and 15 multiple sclerosis patients. Broader findings and caveats from the paper: The study acknowledged that relatively few individuals were included in the TCR sequencing and HLA analysis.

Peripheral blood CD8+ and CD4+ T cells from healthy donors, Susac syndrome patients and multiple sclerosis patients were profiled using high-throughput TCR beta sequencing. Multiple sclerosis controls were treatment-naive patients with stable or active relapsing-remitting disease fulfilling revised McDonald criteria. Bulk CD8+ and CD4+ T cells were purified magnetically by negative isolation, whereas CD8+ TEMRA cells were enriched by FACS. Blood was drawn into EDTA tubes, processed within 24 hours, and PBMCs were isolated by density gradient centrifugation. PBMCs intended for TCR sequencing were cryopreserved in liquid nitrogen and were subsequently thawed in a 37 degrees C water bath. The sorted or isolated CD4+, CD8+ and CD8+ TEMRA cells reached a purity of at least 90%. On this clonotype itself: Its antigen is unknown. No base quality information exists; no much larger clone differs at one position.

RNA was extracted with the RNeasy kit and roughly 0.45 to 1 ug was reverse transcribed using random hexamers. The immunoSEQ multiplex PCR assay, which covers 54 Vbeta and 13 Jbeta segments, was used to amplify TCR beta CDR3 regions. PCR amplification bias was corrected using a synthetic template baseline for primer optimization and computational correction. As for the original processing: Reads were annotated to V, D and J genes according to IMGT and were analyzed with immunoSEQ Analyzer, with only productive sequences retained. Clonality was calculated as one minus the Shannon entropy normalized by log2 of the number of productive unique sequences. For each patient and control, public and private clones were evaluated within the 100 most prevalent clones. Clones were defined as Susac-specific if absent from the healthy and MS cohorts, from 1052 published viral clones and from other ImmuneACCESS disease sequences. TCRdb trimmed the raw reads at Q25, called clones with MiXCR and kept productive beta chains. Rows with one shared CDR3 protein collapse into an entry with the most common genes and DNA. V and J calls and clone size were set by TCRdb, not the authors. The sample table shows 150,000 to 160,000 distinct CDR3 sequences, and 95% to 96% are seen once. Of the sample, approximately 0.15% is held by the ten largest clones.

Counted from cysteine to phenylalanine, this CDR3 has 13 amino acids. CDR3 DNA only is kept here, 39 bases in frame from base 1. CDR1 is given as SNHLY and CDR2 as FYNNEI, both from the germline V gene. V loses 7 bases, J loses 1 base, and the germline ends lie 10 bases apart. Sequenced input: CD8+ T cells from PBMCs. Rearrangement joined TRBV2 to TRBJ1-1, with the D gene too uncertain to name. The TCR sequence derives from a human donor with multiple sclerosis. The CDR3 sequence is CASILMGNTEAFF. The sequenced DNA: TGTGCCAGCATCTTGATGGGGAACACTGAAGCTTTCTTT.